This T cell receptor (beta chain) originates from a study of CDR3 diversity in severe acne. TCRdb independently ran MiXCR on the PCR reads; one entry per CDR3 protein. The sample gives about 97,000 distinct CDR3 sequences, approximately 47% of which show up once; around 12% is in the top ten. V was trimmed by 7 bases and J by 1 base, leaving 13 bases between them. Germline CDR1 reads SQVTM; CDR2 reads ANQGSEA. CDR3 length: 13 amino acids. This clonotype appeared a few times. The rearrangement links TRBV29-1 to TRBJ1-2; tentative D call: TRBD1 (6 bases). Sample: blood. The sequence came from a male donor with acne. DNA of the CDR3: TGCAGCGGGGGGCGGGGAGTTAACTATGGCTACACCTTC. This codes for CSGGRGVNYGYTF.